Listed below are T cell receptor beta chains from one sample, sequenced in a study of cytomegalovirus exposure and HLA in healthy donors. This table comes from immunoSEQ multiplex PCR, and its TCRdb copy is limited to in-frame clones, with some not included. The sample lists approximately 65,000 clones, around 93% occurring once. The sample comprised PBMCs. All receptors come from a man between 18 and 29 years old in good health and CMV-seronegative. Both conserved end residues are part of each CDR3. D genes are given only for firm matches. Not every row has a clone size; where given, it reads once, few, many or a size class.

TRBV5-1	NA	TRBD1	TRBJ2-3	CASSQSTGKDTQYF	TGCGCCAGCAGCCAGTCGACAGGGAAAGATACGCAGTATTTT
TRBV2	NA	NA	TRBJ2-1	CSLRQIGPYNEQFF	TGTTCGCTCCGCCAGATTGGCCCCTACAATGAGCAGTTCTTC
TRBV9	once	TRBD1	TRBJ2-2	CASSSRDRGYTGELFF	TGTGCCAGCAGCTCCCGGGACAGGGGATACACCGGGGAGCTGTTTTTT
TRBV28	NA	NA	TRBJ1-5	CASSSEWGGEAQHF	TGTGCCAGCAGCTCCGAATGGGGGGGGGAGGCCCAGCATTTT
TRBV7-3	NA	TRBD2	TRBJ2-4	CASSFRSSGNFGTKNIQYF	TGTGCCAGCAGCTTTAGGTCTAGCGGGAACTTCGGAACCAAAAACATTCAGTACTTC
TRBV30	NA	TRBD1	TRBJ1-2	CAWRPIPGGASFRYTF	TGTGCCTGGAGGCCAATCCCAGGGGGCGCATCTTTTCGCTACACCTTC
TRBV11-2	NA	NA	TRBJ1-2	CASSLGLGRVSYGYTF	TGTGCCAGCAGCTTAGGCCTGGGGCGCGTAAGCTATGGCTACACCTTC
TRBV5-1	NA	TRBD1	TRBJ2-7	CASSTGTGGRNEQYF	TGCGCCAGCAGCACCGGGACAGGGGGCAGGAACGAGCAGTACTTC
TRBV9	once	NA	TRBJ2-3	CASSVGTRTDTQYF	TGTGCCAGCAGCGTGGGGACTCGCACAGATACGCAGTATTTT
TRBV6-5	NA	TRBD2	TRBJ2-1	CASTGTTYNEQFF	TGTGCCAGCACCGGGACTACCTACAATGAGCAGTTCTTC
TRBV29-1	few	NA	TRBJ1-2	CSVEDQYRGPGYGYTF	TGCAGCGTTGAAGATCAGTATCGGGGTCCCGGGTATGGCTACACCTTC
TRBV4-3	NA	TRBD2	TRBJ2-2	CASSPRLAGPDFANTGELFF	TGCGCCAGCAGCCCGCGCTTAGCGGGACCCGATTTCGCGAACACCGGGGAGCTGTTTTTT
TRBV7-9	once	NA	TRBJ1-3	CASSFTDRTSGNTIYF	TGTGCCAGCAGTTTTACAGACAGAACCTCTGGAAACACCATATATTTT
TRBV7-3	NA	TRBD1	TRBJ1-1	CASSLREGGLGTEAFF	TGTGCCAGCAGCTTACGAGAAGGGGGCTTAGGAACTGAAGCTTTCTTT
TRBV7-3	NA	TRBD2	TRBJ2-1	CASSQGTSGVGEQFF	TGTGCCAGCAGCCAGGGGACTAGCGGGGTCGGTGAGCAGTTCTTC
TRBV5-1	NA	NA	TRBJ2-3	CASSPPRGAGDTQYF	TGCGCCAGCAGCCCTCCCAGGGGAGCCGGAGATACGCAGTATTTT
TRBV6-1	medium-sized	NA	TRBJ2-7	CASSGRGSSYEQYF	TGTGCCAGCAGCGGTAGGGGCAGCTCCTACGAGCAGTACTTC
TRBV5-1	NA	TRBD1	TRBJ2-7	CASSLGPGQGAEEQYF	TGCGCCAGCAGCTTGGGACCGGGACAGGGGGCGGAGGAGCAGTACTTC
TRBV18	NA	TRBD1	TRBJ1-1	CASSPRYTSRQGVTEAFF	TGTGCCAGCTCACCACGATACACCAGCCGACAGGGTGTCACTGAAGCTTTCTTT
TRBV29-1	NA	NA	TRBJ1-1	CSVPDFGSMNTEAFF	TGCAGCGTTCCTGACTTCGGTTCTATGAACACTGAAGCTTTCTTT
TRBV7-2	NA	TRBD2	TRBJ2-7	CASSLKTSGSPWSYEQYF	TGTGCCAGCAGCCTCAAGACTAGCGGGAGTCCGTGGTCCTACGAGCAGTACTTC
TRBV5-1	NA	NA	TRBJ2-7	CASSKTNDRLYEQYF	TGCGCCAGCAGCAAAACTAATGACCGTCTTTACGAGCAGTACTTC
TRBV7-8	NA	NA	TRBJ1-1	CASSWGQNTEAFF	TGTGCCAGCAGCTGGGGACAGAACACTGAAGCTTTCTTT
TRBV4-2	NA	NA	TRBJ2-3	CASSQARAGVSDTQYF	TGTGCCAGCAGCCAAGCCCGGGCAGGGGTTTCAGATACGCAGTATTTT
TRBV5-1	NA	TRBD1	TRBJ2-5	CASSREGTGETQYF	TGCGCCAGCAGCCGGGAAGGGACAGGGGAGACCCAGTACTTC
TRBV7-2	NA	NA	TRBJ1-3	CASSLATGTNLGNTIYF	TGTGCCAGCAGCTTAGCCACCGGGACAAACCTTGGAAACACCATATATTTT
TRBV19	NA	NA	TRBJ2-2	CASSDRLQRVVAGELFF	TGTGCCAGTAGTGACAGACTCCAACGGGTCGTTGCCGGGGAGCTGTTTTTT